This TCR beta chain was obtained from a study of human T cells and chemical hapten exposure. In the library, unique molecular identifiers were attached to individual cDNA molecules. TCRdb re-analysed the RACE reads in MiXCR, keeping a single row per CDR3 protein. Of 28,000 or so distinct CDR3 sequences in the sample, 7% to 8.5% were seen once. Per germline, CDR1 DFQATT and CDR2 SNEGSKA (reference sequence). This CDR3 contains 16 residues. The V segment lost 0 bases and the J segment 2 bases; nucleotides outside the gene matches: 6. This clonotype was detected many times. As for time point: healthy volunteer bleed at 2 weeks. Unfractionated whole blood yielded the extracted total RNA.

Specimen: whole blood. The source is a human donor in good health. Some clones in this sample may be carry-over from other donors' samples. The V and J genes are TRBV20-1 and TRBJ2-3, with 9 bases fitting TRBD1. This chain's CDR3 is CSARDRDRESTDTQYF. The CDR3 region has the DNA TGCAGTGCTAGAGACCGGGACAGGGAATCCACAGATACGCAGTATTTT.